A selection of T cell receptor beta chains follows, all from one sample in a study of T cell responses to AZD1222 COVID-19 vaccine. Some clones are missing from TCRdb's copy, which holds only in-frame ones; the method was immunoSEQ multiplex PCR. The table lists 180,000 or so clones, approximately 90% of them singletons. Here the sequenced sample was peripheral blood, taken 28 days after the second AZD1222 dose. The receptors here all came from an adult who received the AZD1222 COVID-19 vaccine. CDR3s include the opening cysteine and the closing phenylalanine or tryptophan. A D gene is named only where the DNA matches it firmly.

D gene	V gene	J gene	CDR3 protein	CDR3 DNA
.	TRBV10-3	TRBJ2-7	CAISESLEQYF	TGTGCCATCAGTGAGTCCCTGGAGCAGTACTTC
.	TRBV10-3	TRBJ1-2	CAISESQEYGYTF	TGTGCCATCAGTGAGTCCCAGGAGTACGGCTACACCTTC
.	TRBV11-2	TRBJ1-4	CASSSRRLLSNEKLFF	TGTGCCAGCAGCTCCCGTCGACTCCTTTCTAATGAAAAACTGTTTTTT
.	TRBV5-4	TRBJ2-3	CASSLRDRLSGATQYF	TGTGCCAGCAGCTTGCGGGACCGGCTGTCGGGAGCTACGCAGTATTTT
.	TRBV6-5	TRBJ2-7	CASGSMGRSYEQYF	TGTGCCAGCGGCTCAATGGGACGGTCCTACGAGCAGTACTTC
.	TRBV30	TRBJ1-5	CAWSRWEGGQPQHF	TGTGCCTGGAGTAGGTGGGAGGGTGGACAGCCCCAGCATTTT
.	TRBV30	TRBJ1-5	CAWSVRNNQPQHF	TGTGCCTGGAGTGTTCGGAACAATCAGCCCCAGCATTTT
TRBD1	TRBV5-1	TRBJ2-7	CASSLGQGSYEQYF	TGCGCCAGCAGCTTGGGACAGGGGTCCTACGAGCAGTACTTC
.	TRBV24-1	TRBJ1-5	CATSEIQAGGGNQPQHF	TGTGCCACCAGTGAAATCCAGGCGGGGGGGGGCAATCAGCCCCAGCATTTT
.	TRBV2	TRBJ1-5	CASQRGNQPQHF	TGTGCCAGCCAGAGGGGAAATCAGCCCCAGCATTTT